Described below is a single TCR beta chain sequence and its context. In the source study's methods: Researchers report that nucleated cell counts were estimated from reference gene primer amplification. The assay was immunoSEQ multiplex PCR, and TCRdb's table has in-frame clones only and misses some. V, J and clone size reflect that table, while D and trimming were determined from the DNA. The sample lists 150,000 to 200,000 clones; 88% were seen once. This CDR3 region has 16 residues. The trim removed 4 bases at V and 0 bases at J, leaving 7 bases unmatched. Germline CDR1 is MDHEN and CDR2 is SYDVKM. The data are from a study of blood T cell repertoires in COVID-19. Whole-study context: The cDNA or gDNA used as material had been derived from T cells, B-cell-depleted T cells, or PBMCs.

The V call is TRBV28, the J call TRBJ2-3; 7 bases line up with TRBD1. This TCR came from a man aged 70 or older with active or convalescent COVID-19. The sample comprised peripheral blood. The CDR3 nucleotides read TGTGCCAGCAGTTCCGACAGGGCAACTAGCACAGATACGCAGTATTTT. Translating gives CASSSDRATSTDTQYF.